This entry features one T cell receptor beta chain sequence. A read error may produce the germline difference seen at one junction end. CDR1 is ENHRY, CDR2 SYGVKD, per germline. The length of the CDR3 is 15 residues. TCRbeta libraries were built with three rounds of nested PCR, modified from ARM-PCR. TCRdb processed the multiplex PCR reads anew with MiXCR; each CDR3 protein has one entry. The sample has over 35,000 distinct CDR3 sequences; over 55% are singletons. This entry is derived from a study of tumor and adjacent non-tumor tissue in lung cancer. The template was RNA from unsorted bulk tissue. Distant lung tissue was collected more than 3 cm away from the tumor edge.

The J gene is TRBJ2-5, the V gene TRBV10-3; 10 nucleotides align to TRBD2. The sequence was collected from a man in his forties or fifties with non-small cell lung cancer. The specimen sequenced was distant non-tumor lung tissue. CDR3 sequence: CASQRAGGPLETHYF. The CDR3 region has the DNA TGTGCCTCCCAGCGAGCGGGAGGGCCTTTAGAGACCCACTACTTC.